This entry lists 20 T cell receptor beta chains sequenced from one sample in a study of T cell responses to AZD1222 COVID-19 vaccine. The assay was immunoSEQ multiplex PCR, and TCRdb's table has in-frame clones only and misses some. The table shows some 98,000 clones, with around nine tenths occurring only once. The sample here was peripheral blood, taken on day 0 of AZD1222 vaccination. The receptors come from an adult in good health.

The chain carries TRBV5-1 and TRBJ1-1, with 10 positions matching TRBD1. V dropped 4 bases and J dropped 2; count of bases not matched to a gene: 11. The CDR3 is 17 amino acids. Germline values: CDR1 SGHRS, CDR2 YFSETQ. CDR3 sequence (DNA): TGCGCCAGCAGCAAATCGGGACAGGGGAAGGGAAACACTGAAGCTTTCTTT. Protein product: CASSKSGQGKGNTEAFF.

The V gene is TRBV3-1 (or the pseudogene TRBV3-2), the J gene TRBJ2-1, with 8 positions matching TRBD2. Germline loops: CDR1 LGHDT, CDR2 YNNKEL (reference sequence). This CDR3 contains 17 residues. With 4 bases clipped from V and 4 bases from J, the junction kept 12 bases outside the gene matches. CDR3 protein: CASSPDHAGGGYNEQFF. CDR3 bases: TGTGCCAGCAGCCCAGATCACGCGGGGGGCGGGTACAATGAGCAGTTCTTC.

J is TRBJ1-5 and V is TRBV4-3; no firm D call. Deletions cut 0 bases from V and 7 bases from J, with 10 bases between. CDR1 and CDR2 (germline): LGHNA, YSLEER. The CDR3 is made up of 14 amino acids. The DNA of the CDR3 is TGCGCCAGCAGCCAAGATCAGCGTGTGCAGCCCCAGCATTTT. Translation gives CASSQDQRVQPQHF.

Only a few counts were recorded for this clone. The chain links TRBV30 to TRBJ1-1; D unresolved. Germline V gene sequence: CDR1 GTSNPN, CDR2 SVGIG (reference sequence). V shed 0 bases and J shed 1 base, with 6 bases lying between them. The CDR3 contains 13 residues. CDR3 DNA sequence: TGTGCCTGGAGTGTAATCCGGAACACTGAAGCTTTCTTT. Encoded protein: CAWSVIRNTEAFF.

The chain is built from TRBV7-9 and TRBJ2-7, with 11 nucleotides matching TRBD2. Trimming cost V 2 bases and J 5 bases; bases outside gene matches: 2. CDR1 is SEHNR, CDR2 FQNEAQ, per germline (reference sequence). This CDR3 region has 14 residues. For the CDR3, the DNA is TGTGCCAGCAGCTTAACTAGCGGGGGTGACGAGCAGTACTTC. It codes for CASSLTSGGDEQYF.

The chain joins TRBV5-4 to TRBJ2-7; D gene uncertain. V dropped 0 bases and J dropped 6 bases, with 7 bases sitting between them. CDR1 is SGHNT, CDR2 YYREEE, per germline (reference sequence). The CDR3 consists of 12 residues. CDR3 loop: CASSLGGPEQYF. CDR3 bases: TGTGCCAGCAGCTTGGGAGGTCCCGAGCAGTACTTC.

The chain links TRBV3-1 (or the pseudogene TRBV3-2) to TRBJ1-1; D call uncertain. The CDR3 runs 13 residues. Trimming cost V 4 bases and J 5 bases, with 11 bases left between them. CDR1 and CDR2 from the germline V gene are LGHDT and YNNKEL (reference sequence). In DNA, the CDR3 is TGTGCCAGCAGCCTACTTGGCGGAACTGAAGCTTTCTTT. Its translation: CASSLLGGTEAFF.

About this clone: At one end, the junction sequence differs from germline, possibly due to a read error. The chain joins TRBV20-1 to TRBJ2-3; a weak D match, TRBD2 (6 bases). The germline CDR1 and CDR2 sequences are DFQATT and SNEGSKA (reference sequence). The CDR3 spans 11 residues. The CDR3 is CSAQGGGLGVF. In DNA form, the CDR3 reads TGCAGTGCTCAGGGTGGGGGACTGGGGGTGTTT.

V is TRBV28 and J is TRBJ1-5, with 9 bases matching TRBD1. The CDR3 totals 15 residues. With V trimmed by 6 bases and J by 6 bases, 9 bases remained unmatched. Germline assignment: CDR1 MDHEN and CDR2 SYDVKM. The CDR3 here is CASRTQGAKSQPQHF. DNA of the CDR3: TGTGCCAGCAGGACACAGGGGGCGAAGAGTCAGCCCCAGCATTTT.

The chain links TRBV2 to TRBJ2-1; D is uncertain. This CDR3 is 14 amino acids long. The germline V gene encodes CDR1 SNHLY and CDR2 FYNNEI. V lost 6 bases and J lost 7, with 16 bases in between. The chain's CDR3 is CASSAEWARNEQFF. CDR3 in DNA: TGTGCCAGCAGCGCCGAGTGGGCAAGGAATGAGCAGTTCTTC.

The J gene is TRBJ1-1, the V gene TRBV9, with D possibly being TRBD1 (5 bases). The V gene's germline CDR1 is SGDLS and CDR2 YYNGEE. The CDR3 contains 16 residues. Trimming left V 0 bases short and J 1 base short, with 13 bases between. The CDR3 bases are TGTGCCAGCAGCGTAGTCCGCAGGGTGGAGAACACTGAAGCTTTCTTT. Amino acids: CASSVVRRVENTEAFF.

The J gene is TRBJ1-1, the V gene TRBV15, with 8 bases that match TRBD1. V gave up 0 bases and J gave up 1 base; unmatched junction bases: 7. CDR3 length: 17 residues. Germline loops: CDR1 LNHNV, CDR2 YYDKDF (reference sequence). The CDR3 spells CATSRDMDRVGNTEAFF. The CDR3 DNA is TGTGCCACCAGCAGAGATATGGACAGGGTAGGGAACACTGAAGCTTTCTTT.

The chain has TRBV28 and TRBJ2-7, with 8 bases identical to TRBD1. This CDR3 is built from 15 residues. The V segment lost 3 bases and the J segment 3 bases; nucleotides outside the gene matches: 7. Per the germline V gene, CDR1 is MDHEN and CDR2 is SYDVKM. The chain's CDR3 is CASSLAGQVVYEQYF. The CDR3 DNA sequence: TGTGCCAGCAGTTTGGCGGGACAGGTCGTCTACGAGCAGTACTTC.

The V call is TRBV30, the J call TRBJ1-4; D may be TRBD1 (5 bases). The ends were cut back, 4 bases at V and 2 bases at J, with 11 bases in the middle. CDR1 is GTSNPN, CDR2 SVGIG, per germline (reference sequence). CDR3 size: 14 residues. Here the CDR3 reads CAWMAGGTNEKLFF. DNA of the CDR3: TGTGCCTGGATGGCCGGGGGGACTAATGAAAAACTGTTTTTT.

The V call is TRBV2, the J call TRBJ2-7, with D possibly TRBD2 on 6 matching bases. The CDR3 covers 11 residues. Per germline, CDR1 SNHLY and CDR2 FYNNEI. V dropped 4 bases and J dropped 5 bases, with 6 bases sitting between them. Here the CDR3 reads CASSGGDEQYF. CDR3 DNA: TGTGCCAGCAGTGGGGGGGACGAGCAGTACTTC.

V usage is TRBV7-9 and J usage is TRBJ2-2; D gene unclear. CDR3 length: 13 amino acids. CDR1 is SEHNR and CDR2 is FQNEAQ in the germline V gene (reference sequence). The V end lost 1 base, the J end lost 5 bases, and 5 bases lay between the germline ends. In nucleotides, the CDR3 is TGTGCCAGCAGCTTAGTTCGGACCGGGGAGCTGTTTTTT. It yields the protein CASSLVRTGELFF. The complete variable domain, with remaining parts taken from reference TRBV7-9 and TRBJ2-2, reads DTGVSQNPRHKITKRGQNVTFRCDPISEHNRLYWYRQTLGQGPEFLTYFQNEAQLEKSRLLSDRFSAERPKGSFSTLEIQRTEQGDSAMYLCASSLVRTGELFFGEGSRLTVL.

The rearrangement uses TRBV15 and TRBJ1-5; 8 bases match TRBD1. Germline lookup yields CDR1 LNHNV and CDR2 YYDKDF (reference sequence). This CDR3 spans 16 amino acids. Unmatched junction bases numbered 13, after V lost 5 bases and J lost 7 bases. CDR3 protein: CATSERGRGRGQPQHF. The CDR3 nucleotides are TGTGCCACCAGCGAAAGGGGCAGGGGGCGAGGACAGCCCCAGCATTTT.

The genes are TRBV11-2 and TRBJ2-1, with D perhaps matching TRBD1 or TRBD2 (6 bases each). Germline lookup yields CDR1 SGHAT and CDR2 FQNNGV. V lost 6 bases, J lost 0 bases, and 18 bases lay in between. The CDR3 loop spans 17 amino acids. The CDR3 DNA reads TGTGCCAGCAGTCTTCGGGGGCAGCTGAGCTCCTACAATGAGCAGTTCTTC. Its translation: CASSLRGQLSSYNEQFF.

The rearrangement links TRBV7-9 to TRBJ1-6, with 9 bases lining up with TRBD1. V lost 8 bases and J lost 8; bases outside the gene matches: 1. The CDR3 spans 12 residues. Per germline, CDR1 SEHNR and CDR2 FQNEAQ (reference sequence). CDR3 DNA sequence: TGTGCCAGCGACAGGGGGGATTCACCCCTCCACTTT. This gives the protein CASDRGDSPLHF. The complete variable domain, with remaining parts taken from reference TRBV7-9 and TRBJ1-6, reads DTGVSQNPRHKITKRGQNVTFRCDPISEHNRLYWYRQTLGQGPEFLTYFQNEAQLEKSRLLSDRFSAERPKGSFSTLEIQRTEQGDSAMYLCASDRGDSPLHFGNGTRLTVT.

This chain uses TRBV2 with TRBJ2-7; 9 positions agree with TRBD1. CDR1 is SNHLY and CDR2 is FYNNEI in the germline V gene. CDR3 length: 14 residues. The ends lost 7 bases at V and 3 bases at J; junction bases unmatched: 7. The CDR3: CASTYGTGLYEQYF. The CDR3 DNA reads TGTGCCAGCACCTACGGGACAGGGCTCTACGAGCAGTACTTC. Looking up the rest from reference TRBV2 and TRBJ2-7 gives the full variable domain: EPEVTQTPSHQVTQMGQEVILRCVPISNHLYFYWYRQILGQKVEFLVSFYNNEISEKSEIFDDQFSVERPDGSNFTLKIRSTKLEDSAMYFCASTYGTGLYEQYFGPGTRLTVT.